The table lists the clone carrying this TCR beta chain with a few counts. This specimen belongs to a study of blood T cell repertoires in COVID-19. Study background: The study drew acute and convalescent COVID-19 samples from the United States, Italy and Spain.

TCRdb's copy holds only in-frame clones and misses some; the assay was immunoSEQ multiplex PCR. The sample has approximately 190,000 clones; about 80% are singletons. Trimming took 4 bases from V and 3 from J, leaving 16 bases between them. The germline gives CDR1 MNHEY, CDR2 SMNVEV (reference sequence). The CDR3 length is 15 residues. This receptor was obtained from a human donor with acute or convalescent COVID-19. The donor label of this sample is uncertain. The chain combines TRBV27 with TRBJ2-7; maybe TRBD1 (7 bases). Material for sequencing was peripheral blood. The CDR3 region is CASSSDRDSHYEQYF. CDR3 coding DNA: TGTGCCAGCAGTTCCGACAGGGACTCTCACTACGAGCAGTACTTC.